These 32 T cell receptor beta chains originate from one sample sequenced in a study of blood T cell repertoires in COVID-19. Here immunoSEQ multiplex PCR was the method, and the copy in TCRdb shows in-frame clones only, minus some. The table has about 480,000 clones, 75% to 90% seen once; the top ten hold approximately 0.9%. The specimen sequenced was peripheral blood. The receptors shown here come from a man younger than 35 with COVID-19, enrolled during active disease.

The genes are TRBV10-3 and TRBJ2-2, with TRBD2 matching 10 bases. Germline assignment: CDR1 ENHRY and CDR2 SYGVKD. This CDR3 spans 15 amino acids. V lost 4 bases, J lost 3 bases, and 2 bases stayed unmatched. CDR3 loop: CAISALAGDTGELFF. CDR3 bases: TGTGCCATCAGTGCCCTAGCGGGGGACACCGGGGAGCTGTTTTTT.

This clone was counted a single time. The chain employs TRBV14 and TRBJ2-7; no clear D. From germline, CDR1 is SGHDN and CDR2 FVKESK. This CDR3 contains 15 residues. V was trimmed by 4 bases and J by 3 bases, leaving 16 bases between them. The CDR3 spells CASSRPVAGLYEQYF. The CDR3, as DNA: TGTGCCAGCAGCCGGCCGGTGGCAGGCCTCTACGAGCAGTACTTC. Based on the CDR3 plus reference TRBV14 and TRBJ2-7, the full variable domain is EAGVTQFPSHSVIEKGQTVTLRCDPISGHDNLYWYRRVMGKEIKFLLHFVKESKQDESGMPNNRFLAERTGGTYSTLKVQPAELEDSGVYFCASSRPVAGLYEQYFGPGTRLTVT.

The rearrangement uses TRBV3-1 (or the pseudogene TRBV3-2) and TRBJ2-3, with 9 bases identical to TRBD2. The CDR3 runs 17 residues. The germline V gene has CDR1 LGHDT and CDR2 YNNKEL (reference sequence). The ends lost 0 bases at V and 6 bases at J; junction bases unmatched: 10. CDR3 residues: CASSQEGDSGGGDTQYF. CDR3 coding DNA: TGTGCCAGCAGCCAAGAAGGTGATAGCGGGGGAGGGGATACGCAGTATTTT.

V usage is TRBV6-5 and J usage is TRBJ1-4; D not certain. This CDR3 is 12 amino acids long. V was cut by 6 bases and J by 8 bases, with 10 bases left in between. In germline, CDR1 is MNHEY, CDR2 SVGAGI. CDR3 in DNA: TGTGCCAGCAGCCCGAGGCTAGAAAAACTGTTTTTT. This sequence encodes CASSPRLEKLFF.

The J gene is TRBJ2-7, the V gene TRBV13; 7 bases are shared with TRBD1. Per the germline V gene, CDR1 is PRHDT and CDR2 is FYEKMQ (reference sequence). Trimming cost V 5 bases and J 3 bases; bases outside gene matches: 4. The CDR3 consists of 13 residues. For the CDR3, the DNA is TGTGCCAGCAGCAGACAGGGAAACTACGAGCAGTACTTC. It codes for CASSRQGNYEQYF.

This clone was seen repeatedly, ten times or more. This chain connects TRBV11-2 to TRBJ1-1; D call uncertain. The CDR3 extends over 12 amino acids. Trimming pared 8 bases from V and 3 bases from J, leaving 10 bases between. Germline V gives CDR1 SGHAT, CDR2 FQNNGV. The CDR3 sequence is CASQQKYTEAFF. CDR3 DNA: TGTGCCAGCCAACAGAAGTACACTGAAGCTTTCTTT.

The chain links TRBV4-2 to TRBJ2-2, with 12 bases aligning to TRBD2. The germline V gene has CDR1 LGHNA and CDR2 YNFKEQ. Trimming took 3 bases from V and 0 from J; bases not matched to a gene: 8. The CDR3 is 19 residues long. The CDR3 protein is CASSHPTSGGYSNTGELFF. CDR3 DNA: TGTGCCAGCAGCCACCCTACTAGCGGGGGGTACTCGAACACCGGGGAGCTGTTTTTT.

The chain joins TRBV19 to TRBJ2-1; 14 bases fit TRBD2. CDR3 size: 18 residues. The V segment lost 5 bases and the J segment 4 bases; nucleotides outside the gene matches: 10. Germline CDR1 LNHDA, CDR2 SQIVND (reference sequence). The CDR3 DNA follows: TGTGCCAGTAGTCTACTGACTAGCGGGAGGGCCCGGTACAATGAGCAGTTCTTC. This encodes CASSLLTSGRARYNEQFF.

The chain links TRBV5-1 to TRBJ2-1; perhaps TRBD2 as D (7 bases). V gave up 4 bases and J gave up 5 bases, with 31 bases separating them. Germline CDR1 SGHRS, CDR2 YFSETQ. The CDR3 loop spans 20 amino acids. As DNA, the CDR3 is TGCGCCAGCAGCCGAAGATCCCTGGGGGGGGCGGGTATTGACGACAATGAGCAGTTCTTC. The encoded protein is CASSRRSLGGAGIDDNEQFF.

The chain is built from TRBV15 and TRBJ2-3; perhaps TRBD2 as D (6 bases). Trimming removed 0 bases from V and 2 bases from J, with 15 bases in between. From germline, CDR1 is LNHNV and CDR2 YYDKDF (reference sequence). This CDR3 comprises 17 residues. The CDR3 region has the DNA TGTGCCACCAGCAGAGATGGTGGGGACTTGTTCACAGATACGCAGTATTTT. Residues: CATSRDGGDLFTDTQYF.

This clone was picked up a small number of times. This chain joins TRBV10-1 and TRBJ1-6; D is unclear. The CDR3 is made up of 12 amino acids. V dropped 7 bases and J dropped 7 bases, with 8 bases sitting between them. CDR1 WNHNN and CDR2 SYGVQD come from the germline V gene (reference sequence). The CDR3 nucleotides are TGCGCCAGCACAGACACAAATTCACCCCTCCACTTT. Translated, it gives CASTDTNSPLHF.

The chain couples TRBV3-1 (or the pseudogene TRBV3-2) to TRBJ1-1; no firm D call. Trimming cost V 5 bases and J 1 base, with 14 bases left between them. From germline, CDR1 is LGHDT and CDR2 YNNKEL (reference sequence). The CDR3 contains 15 residues. The CDR3 sequence is CASSSWGGRNTEAFF. CDR3 nucleotides: TGTGCCAGCAGCAGTTGGGGAGGGCGGAACACTGAAGCTTTCTTT.

This chain links TRBV11-2 with TRBJ2-3; D possibly corresponds to TRBD1 (6 bases). The ends were cut back, 2 bases at V and 2 bases at J, with 11 bases in the middle. Germline values: CDR1 SGHAT, CDR2 FQNNGV. The CDR3 spans 15 residues. In nucleotides, the CDR3 is TGTGCCAGCAGCTTAAGGACAGATCCCACAGATACGCAGTATTTT. Translated: CASSLRTDPTDTQYF.

The rearrangement links TRBV7-9 to TRBJ1-5; D gene uncertain. The germline V and J ends were trimmed by 3 bases and 9 bases, with 9 bases remaining between them. This CDR3 is 12 amino acids long. Germline values: CDR1 SEHNR, CDR2 FQNEAQ (reference sequence). The CDR3 is CASSFPAGPQHF. The CDR3 DNA reads as TGTGCCAGCAGCTTCCCCGCCGGGCCCCAGCATTTT.

The chain is built from TRBV13 and TRBJ1-1; TRBD1 is a possible D gene (6 bases). In germline, CDR1 is PRHDT, CDR2 FYEKMQ (reference sequence). CDR3 length: 14 amino acids. The germline V and J ends were trimmed by 3 bases and 1 base, with 9 bases remaining between them. The CDR3, as DNA: TGTGCCAGCAGCTTTTGGACAGAGAACACTGAAGCTTTCTTT. Encoded protein: CASSFWTENTEAFF.

The CDR3 reads CASSLGVYSNQPQHF. In DNA form, the CDR3 reads TGTGCCAGCAGCTTAGGGGTTTATAGCAATCAGCCCCAGCATTTT. V gene TRBV5-8 combines with J gene TRBJ1-5, with D tentatively TRBD1 (5 bases). The germline V gene encodes CDR1 SGHTS and CDR2 YDEGEE. V was trimmed by 2 bases and J by 0 bases, leaving 9 bases between them. The CDR3 is 15 amino acids.

The rearrangement links TRBV28 to TRBJ2-3; possible D gene TRBD1, 6 bases. Germline CDR1 and CDR2: MDHEN and SYDVKM. The ends were cut back, 5 bases at V and 6 bases at J, with 15 bases in the middle. This CDR3 region has 14 residues. CDR3 amino acids: CASSPRGSSDTQYF. DNA for the CDR3: TGTGCCAGCAGTCCTAGGGGGAGTTCCGATACGCAGTATTTT.

The chain joins TRBV9 to TRBJ1-6; D is undetermined. The ends were cut back, 5 bases at V and 4 bases at J, with 16 bases in the middle. CDR1 is SGDLS, CDR2 YYNGEE, per germline. This CDR3 is 16 amino acids long. The CDR3, as DNA: TGTGCCAGCAGTCCGACCCCGCGGGAATATAATTCACCCCTCCACTTT. Its translation: CASSPTPREYNSPLHF.

The chain has TRBV29-1 and TRBJ2-1, with a tentative D call TRBD2 (6 bases). The CDR3 extends over 16 amino acids. CDR1 is SQVTM and CDR2 is ANQGSEA in the germline V gene. V was shortened by 7 bases and J by 8 bases, with 27 bases between the two germline ends. The CDR3 protein is CSAPSFGTGRPDEQFF. The CDR3 DNA sequence: TGCAGCGCACCTAGCTTCGGGACCGGGAGACCGGATGAGCAGTTCTTC.

The chain combines TRBV19 with TRBJ1-4, with a tentative D call TRBD1 (5 bases). This CDR3 contains 15 residues. With 4 bases removed from V and 5 bases from J, the gap between germline ends came to 14 bases. The germline CDR1 and CDR2 sequences are LNHDA and SQIVND (reference sequence). The CDR3 region is CASSTVGEGNEKLFF. The CDR3 DNA follows: TGTGCCAGTAGTACCGTCGGGGAGGGGAATGAAAAACTGTTTTTT.

This clone was picked up one time. The CDR3: CASSRGLAETYEQYF. In DNA, the CDR3 is TGTGCCAGCAGCCGGGGACTAGCGGAGACCTACGAGCAGTACTTC. This sequence joins TRBV2 and TRBJ2-7; TRBD2 matches at 11 bases. The CDR3 spans 15 residues. In germline, CDR1 is SNHLY, CDR2 FYNNEI. The V gene end was trimmed by 6 bases and the J gene end by 2 bases; junction bases not matched to a gene: 6.

The rearrangement joins TRBV7-2 to TRBJ1-2; 8 bases agree with TRBD1. Germline trimming cut 2 bases from V and 4 bases from J; bases unmatched to any gene: 6. CDR1 SGHTA and CDR2 FQGNSA come from the germline V gene. The CDR3 runs 15 residues. The CDR3 loop reads CASSLPRGRFYGYTF. CDR3 coding DNA: TGTGCCAGCAGCTTACCCAGGGGGCGCTTCTATGGCTACACCTTC. Based on the CDR3 plus reference TRBV7-2 and TRBJ1-2, the full variable domain is GAGVSQSPSNKVTEKGKDVELRCDPISGHTALYWYRQSLGQGLEFLIYFQGNSAPDKSGLPSDRFSAERTGGSVSTLTIQRTQQEDSAVYLCASSLPRGRFYGYTFGSGTRLTVV.

The genes are TRBV2 and TRBJ2-3; a possible D gene is TRBD2 (6 bases). The CDR3 is 15 residues long. Germline V gene data show CDR1 as SNHLY and CDR2 as FYNNEI. Between the trimmed V and J ends, which lost 3 bases and 0 bases, there was a span of 10 bases. The CDR3 loop reads CASSDWRESTDTQYF. The CDR3 nucleotides are TGTGCCAGCAGTGATTGGAGGGAGAGCACAGATACGCAGTATTTT.

The rearrangement joins TRBV5-1 to TRBJ1-5; D remains unclear. Trimming pared 0 bases from V and 6 bases from J, leaving 10 bases between. The germline V gene has CDR1 SGHRS and CDR2 YFSETQ. The CDR3 covers 14 residues. Written as DNA, the CDR3 is TGCGCCAGCAGCTTGGGCGGGTTCGGTCAGCCCCAGCATTTT. It encodes CASSLGGFGQPQHF. Based on the CDR3 plus reference TRBV5-1 and TRBJ1-5, the full variable domain is KAGVTQTPRYLIKTRGQQVTLSCSPISGHRSVSWYQQTPGQGLQFLFEYFSETQRNKGNFPGRFSGRQFSNSRSEMNVSTLELGDSALYLCASSLGGFGQPQHFGDGTRLSIL.

The chain couples TRBV2 to TRBJ1-1, with 9 bases matching TRBD1. Germline CDR1 SNHLY, CDR2 FYNNEI. The CDR3 is 16 amino acids. V shed 7 bases and J 1 base; nucleotides not matched to a gene: 10. The CDR3 nucleotides are TGTGCCAGCACCTTTCCCGGGACAGGGCCGAACACTGAAGCTTTCTTT. It translates to CASTFPGTGPNTEAFF.

The J gene is TRBJ2-7, the V gene TRBV21-1; whether TRBD1, the table's D call, matches the DNA was not checked. TRBV21-1 has pseudogene status. The CDR3 sequence is 15 residues long. The CDR3 is CASSKYSGQYYEQYF. Here the CDR3 DNA reads TGTGCCAGCAGCAAGTATTCAGGGCAATACTACGAGCAGTACTTC.

The V call is TRBV30, the J call TRBJ2-2; no clear D. CDR1 is GTSNPN, CDR2 SVGIG, per germline (reference sequence). The CDR3 has 11 residues. V dropped 2 bases and J dropped 9 bases, with 7 bases sitting between them. CDR3 coding DNA: TGTGCCTGGAGTTTCCGGTGGGAGCTGTTTTTT. Protein: CAWSFRWELFF.

The V call is TRBV18, the J call TRBJ2-7; D is ambiguous. Trimming pared 2 bases from V and 4 bases from J, leaving 18 bases between. Germline V gene lookup returns CDR1 KGHSH and CDR2 LQKENI. CDR3 size: 16 residues. This CDR3 reads CASSPDWLATSYEQYF. The CDR3 DNA is TGTGCCAGCTCACCAGACTGGCTTGCCACCTCTTACGAGCAGTACTTC.

This chain links TRBV6-5 with TRBJ2-2; maybe TRBD2 (5 bases). The CDR3 contains 13 residues. V lost 6 bases and J 6 bases, leaving 11 bases between the germline ends. Germline assignment: CDR1 MNHEY and CDR2 SVGAGI. CDR3 sequence reads: CASSNTGAGELFF. DNA for the CDR3: TGTGCCAGCAGCAACACCGGGGCCGGGGAGCTGTTTTTT.

The V and J genes are TRBV19 and TRBJ2-7; 12 bases line up with TRBD1. With 9 bases clipped from V and 8 bases from J, the junction kept 14 bases outside the gene matches. This CDR3 comprises 15 residues. CDR1 and CDR2 (germline): LNHDA, SQIVND (reference sequence). CDR3 nucleotides: TGTGCCAGCGCCCCCGCCGGGACAGGGGGCCAAAAGCAGTACTTC. Residues: CASAPAGTGGQKQYF.

The chain uses TRBV4-1 and TRBJ1-2; D is unresolved. The V end was cut by 1 base, the J end by 4 bases, with 13 bases between. CDR3 length: 15 amino acids. Germline CDR1 reads MGHRA; CDR2 reads YSYEKL. CDR3 coding DNA: TGCGCCAGCAGCCAAGGCGAAACTACTCCCTATGGCTACACCTTC. Protein sequence: CASSQGETTPYGYTF.

The count of this clone is one. The chain joins TRBV7-8 to TRBJ2-1, with 7 bases identical to TRBD1. CDR3 length: 12 residues. CDR1 and CDR2 from the germline V gene are SGHVS and FQNEAQ. The V and J ends lost 6 bases and 8 bases, in that order; junction bases with no gene match: 4. DNA for the CDR3: TGTGCCAGCAGATCAGGGGGTTATGAGCAGTTCTTC. This codes for CASRSGGYEQFF.